The T cell receptor (beta chain) described here comes from a study of regulatory T cells in long-lasting Graves disease. Study-level findings and limits: Persistent disease showed a preference for TRBV28, TRBJ1-2 and TRBJ2-5. Analysis covered peripheral blood alone, not thyroid tissue.

Note on this clonotype: Its antigen is not known.

Arm-PCR with iRepertoire HTBI primers amplified the CDR3 regions for these TCR beta libraries. TCRdb fed the multiplex PCR reads into MiXCR, producing one record per CDR3 protein. Found here are 420,000 or so distinct CDR3 sequences, over 15% of them singletons; the top ten hold 23%. Time point reported: newly diagnosed GD, antithyroid drugs for less than 3 months. Following extraction of RNA from PBMCs, that RNA was used to make the TCR library. CDR1 and CDR2 from the germline V gene are GTSNPN and SVGIG (reference sequence). There are 16 residues in the CDR3. Between the trimmed V and J ends, which lost 1 base and 0 bases, there was a span of 15 bases. The same sample was also used in a study of T cells in Graves' hyperthyroidism and ophthalmopathy.

The chain is built from TRBV30 and TRBJ1-1; D possibly corresponds to TRBD1 (6 bases). The specimen comprised peripheral blood mononuclear cells (PBMCs), sampled at new diagnosis, from a patient treated with antithyroid drugs. The source of this sequence is a young woman with Graves disease. CDR3 loop: CAWSARTGTMNTEAFF. CDR3 DNA sequence: TGTGCCTGGAGTGCCCGTACCGGGACAATGAACACTGAAGCTTTCTTT.